One sample yielded the 4 T cell receptor beta chains listed below, sequenced in a study of blood T cell repertoires in COVID-19. Here immunoSEQ multiplex PCR was the method, and the copy in TCRdb shows in-frame clones only, minus some. Of more than 150,000 clones listed, approximately 78% are singletons. Sequenced sample: PBMCs or T cells enriched from blood (not recorded which). These receptor sequences come from a woman in her fifties or sixties who had recovered from COVID-19.

CDR3 coding DNA: TGTGCCACCACTCAGGGGGCTAATGAAAAACTGTTTTTT. This sequence encodes CATTQGANEKLFF. The chain carries TRBV2 and TRBJ1-4; 7 bases are a match to TRBD1. Trimming took 10 bases from V and 3 from J; bases not matched to a gene: 5. Germline CDR1 and CDR2: SNHLY and FYNNEI. This CDR3 is built from 13 residues.

This clone was counted many times. The V and J genes are TRBV14 and TRBJ1-2; D is uncertain. Deletions cut 5 bases from V and 0 bases from J, with 13 bases between. This CDR3 region has 15 residues. CDR1 and CDR2 (germline): SGHDN, FVKESK. The CDR3 coding sequence is TGTGCCAGCAGCAGGACTACAGTTACTAACTATGGCTACACCTTC. Translation gives CASSRTTVTNYGYTF.

This rearrangement joins TRBV5-1 to TRBJ2-4; D might be TRBD1 (6 bases). Between the trimmed V and J ends, which lost 3 bases and 6 bases, there was a span of 10 bases. Germline V gene sequence: CDR1 SGHRS, CDR2 YFSETQ. CDR3 length: 13 residues. The CDR3 DNA is TGCGCCAGCAGCTCTGGACAGCTAAACATTCAGTACTTC. Its protein is CASSSGQLNIQYF.

The chain recombines TRBV23-1 with TRBJ2-1; TRBD1 might be the D (6 bases). TRBV23-1 is an open reading frame whose function is uncertain. The germline V and J ends were trimmed by 6 bases and 5 bases, with 14 bases remaining between them. The CDR3 contains 14 residues. CDR3: CASRSRDNHNEQFF. CDR3 DNA sequence: TGCGCCAGCAGATCCCGGGACAATCACAATGAGCAGTTCTTC.